This entry concerns a single TCR beta chain. Germline loops: CDR1 SGHVS, CDR2 FQNEAQ. The CDR3 has 16 amino acids. The ends lost 5 bases at V and 7 bases at J; junction bases unmatched: 9. The data were produced by immunoSEQ multiplex PCR, yet TCRdb's version contains in-frame clones alone and is incomplete. The sample lists 200,000 to 300,000 clones, about 91% seen once, with roughly 1.2% in the top ten. This sample is part of a study of blood T cell repertoires in COVID-19. On the study more broadly: The origin of the acute and convalescent COVID-19 samples was the United States, Italy and Spain. PBMCs, B-cell-depleted T cells, or T cells provided the cDNA or gDNA that made up the material.

Living in roughly 25 US areas, the participants were between 18 and 89 years of age. Cohort allocation depended upon clinical history that participants reported. This TCR came from a woman in her thirties or forties with acute COVID-19. The chain recombines TRBV7-8 with TRBJ2-2, with 11 bases identical to TRBD1. Sequencing input: PBMCs or T cells enriched from blood (not recorded which). CDR3 DNA sequence: TGTGCCAGCAGCAAGACTGGACAGGGGGCTGTCGGGGAGCTGTTTTTT. Translated, it gives CASSKTGQGAVGELFF.